This TCR beta chain stems from a study of T cell repertoires in cytomegalovirus infection. The overall study: Indications of both CMV infection and matching HLA type were provided by public TCR beta signatures.

The study, taken as a whole, reports: The study found HLA-C-restricted CMV-specific TCR beta clonotypes dominating the ex vivo response. Carriers of CMV plus the relevant HLA were identified by cumulative public TCR beta family frequency.

TCRdb re-called the reads through MiXCR, storing one row per CDR3 protein. The sample holds 400,000 to 600,000 distinct CDR3 sequences, approximately 46% seen once. The CDR3 loop spans 15 amino acids. Germline V gene data show CDR1 as LNHDA and CDR2 as SQIVND (reference sequence). V lost 2 bases, J lost 4 bases, and 12 bases lay in between. This clonotype was detected only a few times. Antigen: not known. The sequence came from a human donor in good health (CMV status not recorded). Some clones in this sample may be carry-over from other donors' samples. V is TRBV19 and J is TRBJ2-1; no clear D gene. This material consisted of cultured PBMCs, taken from culture after CMV antigen stimulation. The CDR3 reads CASSISNPEYNEQFF. The CDR3 bases are TGTGCCAGTAGTATATCTAACCCCGAATACAATGAGCAGTTCTTC.